Presented here are 8 T cell receptor beta chains from one specimen sequenced in a study of sequential checkpoint blockade in melanoma. Assay used: immunoSEQ multiplex PCR; TCRdb lists only in-frame clones, some missing. The sample includes some 40,000 clones, 88% of them seen just once. Described treatment: randomized to nivolumab then ipilimumab (arm A) or the reverse (arm B). This sample comprised CD8+ T cells sorted from blood (inferred from file names), obtained from a patient given nivolumab and ipilimumab in sequence. The receptors shown here come from a human donor with melanoma.

This rearrangement joins TRBV7-9 to TRBJ1-2; D is perhaps TRBD1 (5 bases). The germline CDR1 and CDR2 sequences are SEHNR and FQNEAQ (reference sequence). The CDR3 is 15 amino acids. V lost 5 bases and J lost 8, with 21 bases in between. The CDR3 sequence: CASSPTGRVDEGYTF. The CDR3 region has the DNA TGTGCCAGCAGCCCAACGGGCAGGGTGGATGAAGGCTACACCTTC.

The rearrangement joins TRBV7-3 to TRBJ2-2, with 9 bases aligning to TRBD2. The V gene end was trimmed by 7 bases and the J gene end by 5 bases; junction bases not matched to a gene: 5. Germline V CDR1 and CDR2: SGHTA, FQGTGA. The CDR3 loop spans 14 amino acids. DNA of the CDR3: TGTGCCAGCACCCCGGGACTAGCTACCGGGGAGCTGTTTTTT. Translation: CASTPGLATGELFF.

This chain connects TRBV5-4 to TRBJ2-5; no clear D. Germline V gene sequence: CDR1 SGHNT, CDR2 YYREEE (reference sequence). The CDR3 length is 13 residues. Trimming took 4 bases from V and 2 from J, leaving 9 bases between them. This CDR3 reads CASSQDKQETQYF. The CDR3, as DNA: TGTGCCAGCAGCCAAGACAAGCAAGAGACCCAGTACTTC.

Only a few counts were recorded for this clone. V is TRBV6-4 and J is TRBJ2-1, with 8 bases lining up with TRBD2. Trimming took 3 bases from V and 12 from J; bases not matched to a gene: 4. Germline values: CDR1 MRHNA, CDR2 SNTAGT. This CDR3 region has 12 residues. As DNA, the CDR3 is TGTGCCAGCAGTGAAAGCGGGAGCTTGCAGTTCTTC. Its protein product is CASSESGSLQFF.

V and J are TRBV9 and TRBJ1-5; TRBD1 is a possible D gene (5 bases). This CDR3 has 13 amino acids. Between the trimmed V and J ends, which lost 0 bases and 8 bases, there was a span of 9 bases. The V gene's germline CDR1 is SGDLS and CDR2 YYNGEE. CDR3 region: CASSVDLGEPQHF. The CDR3 DNA is TGTGCCAGCAGCGTAGATTTAGGGGAGCCCCAGCATTTT.

The chain carries TRBV6-6 and TRBJ1-1, with D maybe TRBD1 (6 bases). This CDR3 contains 13 residues. Trimming stripped 5 bases from V and 5 bases from J, with 12 bases between. Germline CDR1 MNHNY, CDR2 SVGAGI (reference sequence). The CDR3 sequence: CASSPTGWTEAFF. As DNA, the CDR3 is TGTGCCAGCAGTCCTACAGGGTGGACTGAAGCTTTCTTT.

The chain is built from TRBV6-6 and TRBJ1-2; the D gene is possibly TRBD1 (5 bases). This CDR3 spans 14 amino acids. V lost 8 bases and J 7 bases, leaving 20 bases between the germline ends. Germline V gene data show CDR1 as MNHNY and CDR2 as SVGAGI (reference sequence). The CDR3 DNA reads as TGTGCCAGCCACCCCTGGGGGGGGATGGTTGGCTACACCTTC. Protein sequence: CASHPWGGMVGYTF.

The gene calls are TRBV9 and TRBJ2-1; D might be TRBD2 (6 bases). Germline values: CDR1 SGDLS, CDR2 YYNGEE. This CDR3 spans 13 amino acids. Trimming stripped 4 bases from V and 8 bases from J, with 13 bases between. The CDR3, as DNA: TGTGCCAGCAGCCTTAGCGGAGACCATGAGCAGTTCTTC. Its protein is CASSLSGDHEQFF.